These 26 T cell receptor beta chains were sequenced from one sample in a study of control samples from healthy donors and cancer patients. The protocol was immunoSEQ multiplex PCR, while the TCRdb copy is restricted to in-frame clones and leaves out a portion. The table includes about 160,000 clones, just under 95% detected once. The specimen was blood. The receptors stem from a woman aged 40 to 49 in good health.

The CDR3 nucleotides read TGTGCCAGCACCCCGCTACGGGTCTATCACACTGAAGCTTTCTTT. Protein: CASTPLRVYHTEAFF. V gene TRBV7-8 combines with J gene TRBJ1-1, with D uncertain. This CDR3 is 15 amino acids long. Germline V CDR1 and CDR2: SGHVS, FQNEAQ. The V end lost 7 bases, the J end lost 3 bases, and 18 bases lay between the germline ends.

The V gene is TRBV11-2, the J gene TRBJ1-3; D is undetermined. This CDR3 is 15 amino acids long. V lost 2 bases to trimming and J lost 0 bases, with 8 bases between them. Germline CDR1 SGHAT, CDR2 FQNNGV. This CDR3 is CASSLSSVSGNTIYF. The CDR3 DNA follows: TGTGCCAGCAGCTTATCCTCGGTCTCTGGAAACACCATATATTTT.

The chain employs TRBV5-4 and TRBJ2-6, with 12 bases matching TRBD1. The CDR3 totals 19 residues. With 0 bases clipped from V and 0 bases from J, the junction kept 4 bases outside the gene matches. CDR1 SGHNT and CDR2 YYREEE come from the germline V gene (reference sequence). The CDR3 protein is CASSLASGQGASGANVLTF. CDR3 nucleotides: TGTGCCAGCAGCTTGGCCTCGGGACAGGGGGCCTCTGGGGCCAACGTCCTGACTTTC.

The gene calls are TRBV19 and TRBJ1-1; D not resolved. Trimming removed 4 bases from V and 6 bases from J, with 18 bases in between. CDR1 and CDR2 from the germline V gene are LNHDA and SQIVND (reference sequence). The length of the CDR3 is 15 residues. CDR3 region: CASSNLGSLASEAFF. The CDR3 coding sequence is TGTGCCAGTAGTAATCTTGGCAGCTTAGCCTCTGAAGCTTTCTTT.

The J gene is TRBJ1-2, the V gene TRBV9, with 7 nucleotides matching TRBD1. In germline, CDR1 is SGDLS, CDR2 YYNGEE. The CDR3 is made up of 15 amino acids. Germline trimming cut 4 bases from V and 5 bases from J; bases unmatched to any gene: 11. The chain's CDR3 is CASSPAPSGQYGYTF. The CDR3 region has the DNA TGTGCCAGCAGCCCGGCTCCGTCGGGACAGTATGGCTACACCTTC.

The sample holds one count of this clone. V gene TRBV20-1 combines with J gene TRBJ1-1; unclear D gene. V lost 3 bases, J lost 11 bases, and 10 bases lay in between. The CDR3 has 10 residues. Germline V gene data show CDR1 as DFQATT and CDR2 as SNEGSKA (reference sequence). The chain's CDR3 is CSAREDGAFF. In DNA, the CDR3 is TGCAGTGCTAGGGAGGACGGGGCTTTCTTT.

V gene TRBV18 combines with J gene TRBJ1-4; D not certain. The CDR3 totals 15 residues. In germline, CDR1 is KGHSH, CDR2 LQKENI. Between the trimmed V and J ends, which lost 4 bases and 8 bases, there was a span of 17 bases. The DNA for the CDR3 is TGTGCCAGCTCACAAGAGCCTCGGAGGGAAGAAAAACTGTTTTTT. This codes for CASSQEPRREEKLFF.

The gene calls are TRBV3-1 (or the pseudogene TRBV3-2) and TRBJ1-3; D unclear. CDR3 length: 15 amino acids. Germline lookup yields CDR1 LGHDT and CDR2 YNNKEL (reference sequence). V dropped 4 bases and J dropped 0 bases, with 10 bases sitting between them. For the CDR3, the DNA is TGTGCCAGCAGCCGCTCGGTTAGCTCTGGAAACACCATATATTTT. Protein sequence: CASSRSVSSGNTIYF.

V and J are TRBV5-1 and TRBJ2-2; D tentatively reads TRBD1 or TRBD2 (6 bases each). Trimming removed 4 bases from V and 1 base from J, with 17 bases in between. The CDR3 totals 17 residues. Germline V gene sequence: CDR1 SGHRS, CDR2 YFSETQ. CDR3 sequence (DNA): TGCGCCAGCAGCCCCCGATGGGCGGGACAGAACACCGGGGAGCTGTTTTTT. It translates to CASSPRWAGQNTGELFF.

The chain is built from TRBV9 and TRBJ1-3, with D possibly TRBD1 on 5 matching bases. Germline CDR1 SGDLS, CDR2 YYNGEE. This CDR3 spans 16 amino acids. V was clipped by 0 bases and J by 4 bases, with 14 bases between them. CDR3 sequence (DNA): TGTGCCAGCAGCGTAGGACAGTCCAAGTCAGGAAACACCATATATTTT. Its protein product is CASSVGQSKSGNTIYF.

The gene calls are TRBV29-1 and TRBJ2-5; the D gene is possibly TRBD2 (7 bases). Germline loops: CDR1 SQVTM, CDR2 ANQGSEA. The length of the CDR3 is 12 residues. Trimming removed 6 bases from V and 7 bases from J, with 15 bases in between. The CDR3 DNA is TGCAGCGTGGGGGGGGCAGAGGTGACCCAGTACTTC. Amino acid sequence: CSVGGAEVTQYF.

The chain's CDR3 is CASSEAILVRGTNEKLFF. CDR3 sequence (DNA): TGTGCCAGCAGTGAAGCGATTCTCGTAAGGGGCACTAATGAAAAACTGTTTTTT. The chain has TRBV2 and TRBJ1-4, with D maybe TRBD1 (5 bases). The CDR3 length is 18 residues. Trimming removed 0 bases from V and 2 bases from J, with 16 bases in between. The germline V gene encodes CDR1 SNHLY and CDR2 FYNNEI.

V gene TRBV12-3 or TRBV12-4 combines with J gene TRBJ2-5; D may correspond to TRBD1 or TRBD2 (5 bases each). Trimming pared 5 bases from V and 8 bases from J, leaving 15 bases between. This CDR3 spans 13 amino acids. The CDR3 nucleotides read TGTGCCAGCAGTGTTGGGACCACCAATACCCAGTACTTC. Protein sequence: CASSVGTTNTQYF.

The rearrangement uses TRBV4-2 and TRBJ1-4; D unclear. Germline V gene data show CDR1 as LGHNA and CDR2 as YNFKEQ. Between the trimmed V and J ends, which lost 2 bases and 0 bases, there was a span of 7 bases. The CDR3 consists of 15 residues. The CDR3 DNA reads as TGTGCCAGCAGCCAATCCAGTTCAACTAATGAAAAACTGTTTTTT. The encoded protein is CASSQSSSTNEKLFF.

The chain employs TRBV9 and TRBJ1-3; D is possibly TRBD1 (6 bases). V gave up 0 bases and J gave up 0 bases, with 10 bases separating them. The CDR3 is made up of 16 amino acids. CDR1 and CDR2 from the germline V gene are SGDLS and YYNGEE. CDR3 amino acids: CASSVGTAISGNTIYF. The CDR3 nucleotides read TGTGCCAGCAGCGTAGGGACAGCAATCTCTGGAAACACCATATATTTT.

This clone occurred once. The chain recombines TRBV6-2 or TRBV6-3 with TRBJ1-3, with 10 nucleotides matching TRBD1. V shed 5 bases and J 0 bases; nucleotides not matched to a gene: 7. Germline CDR1 MNHEY, CDR2 SVGEGT. The CDR3 extends over 17 amino acids. The CDR3 nucleotides read TGTGCCAGCAGTCCCCGGGACAGGGGTCTCTCTGGAAACACCATATATTTT. It codes for CASSPRDRGLSGNTIYF.

This chain uses TRBV10-1 with TRBJ1-5, with D unresolved. CDR1 and CDR2 (germline): WNHNN, SYGVQD (reference sequence). The CDR3 length is 13 residues. V lost 0 bases, J lost 7 bases, and 7 bases lay in between. The CDR3 here is CASSESYGQPQHF. The CDR3 DNA sequence: TGCGCCAGCAGTGAGTCTTACGGCCAGCCCCAGCATTTT.

This clone was observed a single time. The V gene is TRBV6-5, the J gene TRBJ2-7; weak D call: TRBD2 (5 bases). Germline assignment: CDR1 MNHEY and CDR2 SVGAGI. Trimming left V 2 bases short and J 4 bases short, with 12 bases between. The CDR3 spans 14 residues. The CDR3 nucleotides read TGTGCCAGCAGTTACAAAGGGAGTGAGTACGAGCAGTACTTC. Encoded protein: CASSYKGSEYEQYF.

The chain is built from TRBV20-1 and TRBJ1-1; no clear D. V was cut by 3 bases and J by 0 bases, with 8 bases left in between. Looked up from germline, CDR1 is DFQATT and CDR2 is SNEGSKA (reference sequence). The CDR3 extends over 13 amino acids. CDR3 sequence (DNA): TGCAGTGCTAGTTCACAGATGAACACTGAAGCTTTCTTT. Amino acids: CSASSQMNTEAFF.

The V and J genes are TRBV6-1 and TRBJ1-2, with D maybe TRBD1 (6 bases). Germline V gives CDR1 MNHNS, CDR2 SASEGT. The CDR3 consists of 18 residues. Trimming shortened V by 2 bases and J by 2 bases, and 21 bases separated the two germline ends. CDR3 protein: CASSESQSVAGANYGYTF. The CDR3 region has the DNA TGTGCCAGCAGTGAATCCCAATCGGTGGCAGGGGCGAACTATGGCTACACCTTC.

CDR3 protein: CAWSSNEKGMWQPQHF. The CDR3 DNA sequence: TGTGCCTGGAGTTCCAACGAGAAGGGAATGTGGCAGCCCCAGCATTTT. J is TRBJ1-5 and V is TRBV30, with D hard to call. With 2 bases removed from V and 7 bases from J, the gap between germline ends came to 21 bases. The CDR3 contains 16 residues. From germline, CDR1 is GTSNPN and CDR2 SVGIG (reference sequence).

With respect to this clone: The same CDR3 can be traced to other DNA sequences in this sample. The rearrangement uses TRBV9 and TRBJ1-1; D is perhaps TRBD1 (5 bases). Looked up from germline, CDR1 is SGDLS and CDR2 is YYNGEE. Trimming shortened V by 2 bases and J by 4 bases, and 9 bases separated the two germline ends. The CDR3 covers 13 residues. The CDR3 spells CASSVGGSTEAFF. CDR3 sequence (DNA): TGTGCCAGCAGCGTGGGGGGTAGCACTGAAGCTTTCTTT.

The chain carries TRBV6-1 and TRBJ1-1; TRBD1 is a possible D gene (5 bases). The length of the CDR3 is 14 residues. Trimming removed 1 base at V and 8 bases at J, with 14 bases between. Germline lookup yields CDR1 MNHNS and CDR2 SASEGT. The CDR3 DNA is TGTGCCAGCAGTGAAGTAGCGGGGCAAAGAGAAGCTTTCTTT. This codes for CASSEVAGQREAFF.

The chain employs TRBV7-9 and TRBJ1-4; a weak D match, TRBD1 (5 bases). Germline V gene data show CDR1 as SEHNR and CDR2 as FQNEAQ (reference sequence). V gave up 3 bases and J gave up 8 bases, with 10 bases separating them. This CDR3 is 13 amino acids long. The CDR3 DNA reads TGTGCCAGCAGCTTCCGGGGGGGAGAAAAACTGTTTTTT. Amino acids: CASSFRGGEKLFF. Full variable domain (outside the CDR3, taken from reference TRBV7-9 and TRBJ1-4): DTGVSQNPRHKITKRGQNVTFRCDPISEHNRLYWYRQTLGQGPEFLTYFQNEAQLEKSRLLSDRFSAERPKGSFSTLEIQRTEQGDSAMYLCASSFRGGEKLFFGSGTQLSVL.

V gene TRBV4-3 combines with J gene TRBJ1-2; a weak D match, TRBD1 (5 bases). From germline, CDR1 is LGHNA and CDR2 YSLEER. There are 13 residues in the CDR3. The V end was cut by 1 base, the J end by 5 bases, with 8 bases between. The CDR3 is CASSQATEYGYTF. The DNA for the CDR3 is TGCGCCAGCAGCCAAGCGACAGAATATGGCTACACCTTC.

The V gene is TRBV5-1, the J gene TRBJ1-1, with TRBD1 identical over 7 bases. Per germline, CDR1 SGHRS and CDR2 YFSETQ. V dropped 3 bases and J dropped 3; count of bases not matched to a gene: 5. The CDR3 is made up of 14 amino acids. DNA for the CDR3: TGCGCCAGCAGCTCCAGGGGGGGCGACACTGAAGCTTTCTTT. Translated: CASSSRGGDTEAFF.